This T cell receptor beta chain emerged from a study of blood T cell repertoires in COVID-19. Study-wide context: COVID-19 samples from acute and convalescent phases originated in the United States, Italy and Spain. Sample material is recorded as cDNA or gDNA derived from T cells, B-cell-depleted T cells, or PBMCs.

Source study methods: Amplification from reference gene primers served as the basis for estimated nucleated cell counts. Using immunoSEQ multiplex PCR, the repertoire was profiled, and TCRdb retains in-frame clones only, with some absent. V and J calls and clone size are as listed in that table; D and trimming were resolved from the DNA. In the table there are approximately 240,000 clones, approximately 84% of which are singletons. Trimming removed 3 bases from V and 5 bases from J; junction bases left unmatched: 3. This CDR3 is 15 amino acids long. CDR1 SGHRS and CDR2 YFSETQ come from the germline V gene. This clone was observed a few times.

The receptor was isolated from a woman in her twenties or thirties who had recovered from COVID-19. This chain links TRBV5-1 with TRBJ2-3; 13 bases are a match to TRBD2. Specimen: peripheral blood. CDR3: CASSSRTSGGDTQYF. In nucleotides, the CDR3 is TGCGCCAGCAGCTCCCGGACTAGCGGGGGAGATACGCAGTATTTT.